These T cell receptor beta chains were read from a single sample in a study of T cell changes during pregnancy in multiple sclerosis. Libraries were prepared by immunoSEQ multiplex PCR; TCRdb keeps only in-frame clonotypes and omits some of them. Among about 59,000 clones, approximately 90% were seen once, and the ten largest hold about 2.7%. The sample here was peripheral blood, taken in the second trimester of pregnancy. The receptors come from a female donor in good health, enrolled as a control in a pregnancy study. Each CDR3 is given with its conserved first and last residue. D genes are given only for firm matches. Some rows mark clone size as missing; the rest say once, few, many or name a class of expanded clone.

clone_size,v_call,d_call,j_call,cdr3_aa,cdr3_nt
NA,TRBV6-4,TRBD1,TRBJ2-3,CASSEGQGATDTQYF,TGTGCCAGCAGTGAAGGACAGGGGGCTACAGATACGCAGTATTTT
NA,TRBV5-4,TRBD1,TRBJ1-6,CASSASGQVNSPLHF,TGTGCCAGCAGCGCCTCAGGACAGGTTAATTCACCCCTCCACTTT
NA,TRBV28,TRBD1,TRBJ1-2,CASSPLGTGSNYGYTF,TGTGCCAGCAGTCCCCTGGGGACAGGGTCCAACTATGGCTACACCTTC
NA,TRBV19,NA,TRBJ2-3,CASSNHRSTDTQYF,TGTGCCAGTAGCAATCACAGAAGCACAGATACGCAGTATTTT
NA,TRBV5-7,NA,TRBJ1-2,CASSPPEDSTNYGYTF,TGTGCCAGCAGCCCTCCGGAGGACTCAACTAACTATGGCTACACCTTC
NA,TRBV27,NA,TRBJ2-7,CASSPLARPLEQYF,TGTGCCAGCAGTCCCCTGGCCCGTCCCCTCGAGCAGTACTTC
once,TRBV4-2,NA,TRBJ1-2,CASSQQGRGGYTF,TGTGCCAGCAGCCAACAGGGGAGGGGTGGCTACACCTTC
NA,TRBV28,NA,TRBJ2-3,CASSPHSGIDTQYF,TGTGCCAGCAGTCCGCACTCAGGGATTGATACGCAGTATTTT
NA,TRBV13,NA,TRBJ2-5,CASSSLSGQETQYF,TGTGCCAGCAGCTCCCTCAGCGGTCAAGAGACCCAGTACTTC
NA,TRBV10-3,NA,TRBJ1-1,CAIRTVNTEAFF,TGTGCCATCAGAACTGTGAACACTGAAGCTTTCTTT
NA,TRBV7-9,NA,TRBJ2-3,CASSSEPDTQYF,TGTGCCAGCAGCTCCGAGCCAGATACGCAGTATTTT
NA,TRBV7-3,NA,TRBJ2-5,CASSLRSGEGSQYF,TGTGCCAGCAGCTTAAGATCCGGGGAAGGGTCCCAGTACTTC
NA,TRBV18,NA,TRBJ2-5,CASSPPEETQYF,TGTGCCAGCTCACCACCAGAGGAGACCCAGTACTTC
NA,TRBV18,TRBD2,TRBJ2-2,CASSPPNAGGPGELFF,TGTGCCAGCTCACCACCCAATGCGGGAGGGCCCGGGGAGCTGTTTTTT
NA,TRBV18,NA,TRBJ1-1,CASSGRSPEAFF,TGTGCCAGCTCAGGGAGGTCCCCTGAAGCTTTCTTT
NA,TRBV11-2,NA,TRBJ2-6,CASSFIQGLSSGANVLTF,TGTGCCAGCAGCTTCATTCAGGGACTTTCCTCTGGGGCCAACGTCCTGACTTTC
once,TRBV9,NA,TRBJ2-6,CASSVGISGANVLTF,TGTGCCAGCAGCGTAGGTATATCGGGGGCCAACGTCCTGACTTTC
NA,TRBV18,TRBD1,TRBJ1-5,CASSPDRDQPQHF,TGTGCCAGCTCACCCGACAGGGACCAGCCCCAGCATTTT
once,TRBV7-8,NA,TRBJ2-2,CASSEVGPGELFF,TGTGCCAGCAGCGAGGTGGGGCCCGGGGAGCTGTTTTTT
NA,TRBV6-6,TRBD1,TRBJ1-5,CASSGQGQGDNQPQHF,TGTGCCAGCAGTGGGCAGGGACAGGGCGACAATCAGCCCCAGCATTTT
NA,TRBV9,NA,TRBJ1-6,CASSGESNYNSPLHF,TGTGCCAGCAGCGGTGAGTCGAACTATAATTCACCCCTCCACTTT
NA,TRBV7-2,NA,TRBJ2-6,CASSLTSGVGANVLTF,TGTGCCAGCAGCTTAACGTCCGGAGTAGGGGCCAACGTCCTGACTTTC
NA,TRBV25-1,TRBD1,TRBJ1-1,CASSESNTGAVAEAFF,TGTGCCAGCAGTGAATCCAACACAGGGGCGGTGGCTGAAGCTTTCTTT
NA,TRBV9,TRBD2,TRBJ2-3,CASSVVPSGGRNTQYF,TGTGCCAGCAGCGTAGTGCCTAGCGGGGGGAGGAATACGCAGTATTTT
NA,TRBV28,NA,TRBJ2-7,CASSYGLGRPSQGEQYF,TGTGCCAGCAGCTACGGACTGGGCAGGCCATCTCAGGGGGAGCAGTACTTC
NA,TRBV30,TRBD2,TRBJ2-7,CAWGGLARHEQYF,TGTGCCTGGGGGGGACTAGCGAGGCACGAGCAGTACTTC
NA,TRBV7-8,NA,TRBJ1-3,CASSPDGKNTIYF,TGTGCCAGCAGCCCGGACGGGAAAAACACCATATATTTT
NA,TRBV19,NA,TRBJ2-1,CASSLAGRIDEQFF,TGTGCCAGTAGTCTGGCAGGGCGGATTGATGAGCAGTTCTTC
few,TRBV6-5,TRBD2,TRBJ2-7,CASRSGSKGHEQYF,TGTGCCAGCCGCAGCGGGAGTAAGGGGCACGAGCAGTACTTC
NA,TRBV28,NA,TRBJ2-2,CASSRGQKNTGELFF,TGTGCCAGCAGTCGGGGACAAAAGAACACCGGGGAGCTGTTTTTT
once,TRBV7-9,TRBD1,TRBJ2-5,CASSRTPGQRSKETQYF,TGTGCCAGCAGCCGCACTCCGGGACAGCGATCAAAAGAGACCCAGTACTTC
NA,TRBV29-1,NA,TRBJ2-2,CSVEDAGGELFF,TGCAGCGTTGAAGATGCCGGCGGGGAGCTGTTTTTT
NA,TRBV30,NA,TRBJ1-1,CAWSVRPDGEAFF,TGTGCCTGGAGTGTCAGGCCCGACGGTGAAGCTTTCTTT
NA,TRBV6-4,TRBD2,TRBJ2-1,CASSALAGGGRNEQFF,TGTGCCAGCAGTGCACTAGCGGGGGGAGGGAGGAATGAGCAGTTCTTC
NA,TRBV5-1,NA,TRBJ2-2,CASSLSGGGELFF,TGCGCCAGCAGCCTTAGCGGAGGCGGGGAGCTGTTTTTT
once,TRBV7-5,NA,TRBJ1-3,CARSSNRVTGNTIYF,TGTGCCAGAAGCTCAAACAGGGTGACGGGAAACACCATATATTTT
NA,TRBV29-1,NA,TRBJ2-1,CSVETWGDEQFF,TGCAGCGTTGAGACCTGGGGGGATGAGCAGTTCTTC
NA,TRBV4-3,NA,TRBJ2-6,CASGQEGGSGANVLTF,TGCGCCAGCGGCCAAGAGGGGGGCTCTGGGGCCAACGTCCTGACTTTC
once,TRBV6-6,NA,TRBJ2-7,CASSYSQPSYEQYF,TGTGCCAGCAGTTACTCACAGCCCTCATACGAGCAGTACTTC
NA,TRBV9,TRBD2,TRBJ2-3,CASSVGGSSTDTQYF,TGTGCCAGCAGCGTAGGCGGGAGTAGCACAGATACGCAGTATTTT
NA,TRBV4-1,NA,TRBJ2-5,CASSQGGETQYF,TGCGCCAGCAGCCAAGGAGGAGAGACCCAGTACTTC
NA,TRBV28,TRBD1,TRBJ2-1,CASSLRFGQVLYNEQFF,TGTGCCAGCAGTTTAAGGTTCGGACAGGTTCTTTACAATGAGCAGTTCTTC
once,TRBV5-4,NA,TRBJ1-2,CASSLLGGENYGYTF,TGTGCCAGCAGCTTGCTGGGGGGGGAGAACTATGGCTACACCTTC
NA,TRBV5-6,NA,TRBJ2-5,CASRGLLQETQYF,TGTGCCAGCAGAGGACTACTCCAAGAGACCCAGTACTTC
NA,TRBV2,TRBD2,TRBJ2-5,CASGLGLAGGQETQYF,TGTGCCAGCGGGTTAGGACTAGCGGGGGGCCAAGAGACCCAGTACTTC
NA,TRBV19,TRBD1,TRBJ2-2,CASRGQGLTGELFF,TGTGCCAGTAGGGGACAGGGCCTCACCGGGGAGCTGTTTTTT
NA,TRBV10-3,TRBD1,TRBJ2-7,CARPPGTVSYEQYF,TGTGCCAGACCGCCCGGGACAGTTTCCTACGAGCAGTACTTC
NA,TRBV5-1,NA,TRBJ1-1,CASSLFSRIGGAASEAFF,TGCGCCAGCAGCTTGTTTTCCCGTATTGGAGGGGCCGCAAGTGAAGCTTTCTTT
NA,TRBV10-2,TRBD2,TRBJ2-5,CASRGWAGGEETQYF,TGCGCCAGCAGGGGGTGGGCGGGGGGCGAAGAGACCCAGTACTTC
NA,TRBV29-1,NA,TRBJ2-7,CSVAGARGPYEQYF,TGCAGCGTAGCGGGAGCTAGGGGGCCTTACGAGCAGTACTTC
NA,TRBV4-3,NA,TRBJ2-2,CASSQGGGGTGELFF,TGCGCCAGCAGCCAAGGGGGGGGCGGGACCGGGGAGCTGTTTTTT
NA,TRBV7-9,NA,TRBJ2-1,CASSLRREHNEQFF,TGTGCCAGCAGCTTACGACGGGAGCACAATGAGCAGTTCTTC
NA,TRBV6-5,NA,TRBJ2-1,CASSRKPGDNEQFF,TGTGCCAGCAGCCGAAAACCCGGTGACAATGAGCAGTTCTTC
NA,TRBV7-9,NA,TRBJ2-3,CASSLRQQLTDTQYF,TGTGCCAGCAGCTTACGCCAACAGCTCACAGATACGCAGTATTTT